This T cell receptor (beta chain) is drawn from a study of blood T cell repertoires in COVID-19. In the study overall: Some COVID-19 samples were acute and others convalescent; all came from the United States, Italy and Spain. Nucleic acid was either cDNA or gDNA, and it came from T cells, B-cell-depleted T cells, or PBMCs.

Per germline, CDR1 MDHEN and CDR2 SYDVKM. The CDR3 runs 15 residues. The junction had 4 bases not matched to a gene; V was cut back by 3 bases and J by 2 bases. Authors' methods: The assay estimated nucleated cells by amplifying reference gene primers. Profiling relied on immunoSEQ multiplex PCR, and the TCRdb table lists in-frame clones only, not all of them. For V, J and clone size, that table is used; D and trimming come from the DNA. The data contain hundreds of thousands of clones, roughly 90% of them singletons. Sample: peripheral blood. The origin of this receptor is a woman aged 45-60 years who had recovered from COVID-19. This chain links TRBV28 with TRBJ2-3; the match to TRBD2 covers 8 bases. CDR3 sequence (DNA): TGTGCCAGCAGTTTTAGCGGGATTAACACAGATACGCAGTATTTT. Protein product: CASSFSGINTDTQYF.